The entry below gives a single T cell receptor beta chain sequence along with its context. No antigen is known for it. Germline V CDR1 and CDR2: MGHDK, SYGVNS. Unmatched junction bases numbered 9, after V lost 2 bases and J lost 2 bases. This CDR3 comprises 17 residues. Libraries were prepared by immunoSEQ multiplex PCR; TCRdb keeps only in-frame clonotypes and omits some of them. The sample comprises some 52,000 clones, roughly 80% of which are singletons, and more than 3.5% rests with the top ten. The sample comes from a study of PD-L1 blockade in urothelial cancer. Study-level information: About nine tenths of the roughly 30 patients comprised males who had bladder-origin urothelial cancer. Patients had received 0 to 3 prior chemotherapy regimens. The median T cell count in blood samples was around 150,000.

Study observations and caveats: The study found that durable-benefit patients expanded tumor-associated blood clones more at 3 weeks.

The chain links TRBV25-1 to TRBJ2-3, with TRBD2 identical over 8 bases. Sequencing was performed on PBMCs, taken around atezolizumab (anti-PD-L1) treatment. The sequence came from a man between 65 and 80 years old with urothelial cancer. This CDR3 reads CASSEPLGRGVTDTQYF. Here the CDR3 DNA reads TGTGCCAGCAGTGAACCCCTTGGGCGGGGGGTCACAGATACGCAGTATTTT. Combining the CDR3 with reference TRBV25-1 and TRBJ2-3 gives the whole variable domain EADIYQTPRYLVIGTGKKITLECSQTMGHDKMYWYQQDPGMELHLIHYSYGVNSTEKGDLSSESTVSRIRTEHFPLTLESARPSHTSQYLCASSEPLGRGVTDTQYFGPGTRLTVL.